The 32 T cell receptor beta chains in this list originate from one sample, sequenced in a study of CD8 T cells in ankylosing spondylitis. One entry per CDR3 protein, called by TCRdb with MiXCR from the 5' RACE reads. This table has about 140,000 distinct CDR3 sequences, roughly a third appearing once. Sequencing was performed on synovial fluid, either unsorted or a sorted T cell fraction (not recorded which). All receptors derive from a male donor with ankylosing spondylitis.

The chain employs TRBV11-2 and TRBJ2-1; 8 nucleotides line up with TRBD2. The CDR3 has 16 amino acids. V was pared by 0 bases and J by 7 bases, with 8 bases of the junction left unmatched. The V gene's germline CDR1 is SGHAT and CDR2 FQNNGV. DNA for the CDR3: TGTGCCAGCAGCTTAGAGGGGAGGGTAGCGGGGAATGAGCAGTTCTTC. Amino acid sequence: CASSLEGRVAGNEQFF.

The CDR3 nucleotides are TGTGCCAGCAGTCCCCTACGACAGACGTCAAGGCAGTACTTC. It codes for CASSPLRQTSRQYF. This chain links TRBV28 with TRBJ2-7, with a weak D call TRBD1 (5 bases). Trimming removed 5 bases at V and 9 bases at J, with 20 bases between. CDR1 is MDHEN, CDR2 SYDVKM, per germline. This CDR3 region has 14 residues.

This chain connects TRBV4-2 to TRBJ2-7; D call uncertain. This CDR3 spans 14 amino acids. Germline CDR1 is LGHNA and CDR2 is YNFKEQ. Trimming left V 2 bases short and J 0 bases short, with 8 bases between. The CDR3 loop reads CASSQPDLSYEQYF. The CDR3 nucleotides are TGTGCCAGCAGCCAACCGGACCTCTCCTACGAGCAGTACTTC.

This clonotype was counted a few times. The V gene is TRBV12-3 or TRBV12-4, the J gene TRBJ2-2, with 12 positions matching TRBD2. The CDR3 runs to 18 residues. V lost 4 bases to trimming and J lost 2 bases; unmatched junction nucleotides: 8. The CDR3 here is CASSSNPLAGGNTGELFF. In DNA, the CDR3 is TGTGCCAGCAGTTCCAACCCACTAGCGGGGGGCAACACCGGGGAGCTGTTTTTT.

The rearrangement uses TRBV12-3 or TRBV12-4 and TRBJ2-7; TRBD1 agrees at 7 bases. This CDR3 is built from 15 residues. After removal of 5 bases from V and 4 bases from J, the junction contained 11 bases not matched to a gene. The CDR3 bases are TGTGCCAGCAGTAAAGACAGGGAAAGGAAGTACGAGCAGTACTTC. Translation: CASSKDRERKYEQYF.

This clonotype was counted ten times or more. The J gene is TRBJ2-1, the V gene TRBV29-1, with a possible D match to TRBD2 (5 bases). Looked up from germline, CDR1 is SQVTM and CDR2 is ANQGSEA. V was pared by 2 bases and J by 6 bases, with 8 bases between. This CDR3 has 12 amino acids. CDR3 coding DNA: TGCAGCGTTGAACGTCGGGGCAATGAGCAGTTCTTC. It yields the protein CSVERRGNEQFF.

The rearrangement uses TRBV20-1 and TRBJ1-5; D not resolved. The V and J ends lost 1 base and 5 bases respectively, with 18 bases between them. Germline-derived CDR1 and CDR2 are DFQATT and SNEGSKA (reference sequence). The CDR3 is 16 amino acids. CDR3 DNA: TGCAGTGCTAGAGTCGGGCAGTCACTTTATTATCAGCCCCAGCATTTT. Protein: CSARVGQSLYYQPQHF.

The chain uses TRBV29-1 and TRBJ2-5; 8 positions agree with TRBD1. This CDR3 region has 12 residues. Trimming took 6 bases from V and 5 from J; bases not matched to a gene: 5. CDR1 is SQVTM, CDR2 ANQGSEA, per germline. This chain's CDR3 is CSVDRGWETQYF. CDR3 bases: TGCAGCGTAGACAGGGGCTGGGAGACCCAGTACTTC.

Remarks on this clonotype: A junction boundary mismatches the germline segment, possibly from a read error. The chain carries TRBV6-1 and TRBJ1-3; no clear D. Germline V gene lookup returns CDR1 MNHNS and CDR2 SASEGT. The CDR3 extends over 15 amino acids. The CDR3 DNA reads as TGTGCCAGCGGTGACGTCCGCGGGTCTGGAAACACCATATATTTT. Translated: CASGDVRGSGNTIYF.

The chain couples TRBV11-1 to TRBJ2-1; D may correspond to TRBD1 or TRBD2 (5 bases each). This CDR3 region has 13 residues. CDR1 and CDR2 from the germline V gene are SGHAT and FQDESV (reference sequence). Trimming took off 1 base at V and 7 bases at J, with 8 bases between the two ends. The CDR3 bases are TGTGCCAGCAGCTTAGTCTGGGGGAATGAGCAGTTCTTC. It specifies CASSLVWGNEQFF.

This chain's CDR3 is CSAREMDREYF. The CDR3 region has the DNA TGCAGTGCTAGAGAGATGGACCGGGAGTATTTT. This chain connects TRBV20-1 to TRBJ2-3, with unresolved D. The CDR3 runs 11 residues. Looked up from germline, CDR1 is DFQATT and CDR2 is SNEGSKA (reference sequence). Between the trimmed V and J ends, which lost 0 bases and 13 bases, there was a span of 11 bases.

This clonotype was detected a few times. The V and J genes are TRBV30 and TRBJ1-1; weak D call: TRBD1 (6 bases). Germline CDR1 and CDR2: GTSNPN and SVGIG (reference sequence). CDR3 length: 14 residues. The ends were cut back, 0 bases at V and 5 bases at J, with 13 bases in the middle. CDR3 coding DNA: TGTGCCTGGAGTGTACGTGGGGGGGCTACTGAAGCTTTCTTT. The encoded protein is CAWSVRGGATEAFF.

This clonotype was observed at least ten times. The chain employs TRBV20-1 and TRBJ2-1; 7 bases line up with TRBD2. The CDR3 contains 17 residues. V was pared by 2 bases and J by 7 bases, with 17 bases of the junction left unmatched. Germline loops: CDR1 DFQATT, CDR2 SNEGSKA (reference sequence). CDR3 in DNA: TGCAGTGCTAGAAAAGGTTTGGGACCCGGGGGGAGTAATGAGCAGTTCTTC. This codes for CSARKGLGPGGSNEQFF.

The V call is TRBV7-8, the J call TRBJ2-1; D is undetermined. This CDR3 has 14 amino acids. The V and J ends lost 1 base and 3 bases respectively, with 7 bases between them. The germline CDR1 and CDR2 sequences are SGHVS and FQNEAQ. CDR3 in amino acids: CASSLDGLYNEQFF. CDR3 in DNA: TGTGCCAGCAGCTTAGACGGCCTCTACAATGAGCAGTTCTTC.

Only a few counts were recorded for this clonotype. CDR3 bases: TGTGCCAGCAGCTTAAATTCCCCCAATCAGCCCCAGCATTTT. Translating gives CASSLNSPNQPQHF. This rearrangement joins TRBV7-2 to TRBJ1-5; D unresolved. The CDR3 sequence is 14 residues long. Trimming shortened V by 2 bases and J by 3 bases, and 8 bases separated the two germline ends. Germline CDR1 and CDR2: SGHTA and FQGNSA.

V and J are TRBV5-1 and TRBJ1-4; TRBD1 might be the D (6 bases). CDR3 length: 15 residues. In germline, CDR1 is SGHRS, CDR2 YFSETQ. Trimming removed 1 base from V and 8 bases from J, with 15 bases in between. CDR3 DNA: TGCGCCAGCAGCTTGTATGGGGGGCGCGAGGAAAAACTGTTTTTT. Encoded protein: CASSLYGGREEKLFF. Complete variable domain (other parts from reference TRBV5-1 and TRBJ1-4): KAGVTQTPRYLIKTRGQQVTLSCSPISGHRSVSWYQQTPGQGLQFLFEYFSETQRNKGNFPGRFSGRQFSNSRSEMNVSTLELGDSALYLCASSLYGGREEKLFFGSGTQLSVL.

The chain has TRBV20-1 and TRBJ1-1; 7 positions match TRBD1. V shed 0 bases and J 4 bases; nucleotides not matched to a gene: 11. CDR1 DFQATT and CDR2 SNEGSKA come from the germline V gene (reference sequence). The CDR3 runs to 16 residues. CDR3: CSARDWGRGATTEAFF. The DNA for the CDR3 is TGCAGTGCTAGAGATTGGGGCAGGGGGGCGACCACTGAAGCTTTCTTT.

The chain links TRBV2 to TRBJ2-5; D is uncertain. V was cut by 4 bases and J by 5 bases, with 14 bases left in between. The germline V gene has CDR1 SNHLY and CDR2 FYNNEI. This CDR3 has 14 residues. The CDR3 region is CASSGSLQRETQYF. In DNA form, the CDR3 reads TGTGCCAGCAGTGGCTCGCTCCAAAGGGAGACCCAGTACTTC.

This clonotype was seen repeatedly, ten times or more. The chain uses TRBV27 and TRBJ2-7; no definite D call. The CDR3 extends over 15 amino acids. Germline CDR1 MNHEY, CDR2 SMNVEV (reference sequence). V lost 0 bases and J lost 0, with 9 bases in between. Here the CDR3 reads CASSLSRLRSYEQYF. For the CDR3, the DNA is TGTGCCAGCAGTTTATCGCGCTTACGCTCCTACGAGCAGTACTTC.

The chain uses TRBV2 and TRBJ2-6, with D unclear. The CDR3 spans 15 residues. CDR1 is SNHLY and CDR2 is FYNNEI in the germline V gene. V was shortened by 6 bases and J by 2 bases, with 11 bases between the two germline ends. This CDR3 reads CASSPNLAGANVLTF. The CDR3, as DNA: TGTGCCAGCAGCCCCAATCTTGCTGGGGCCAACGTCCTGACTTTC.

V is TRBV11-2 and J is TRBJ2-1, with D possibly TRBD2 on 7 matching bases. The germline V gene has CDR1 SGHAT and CDR2 FQNNGV. The length of the CDR3 is 18 residues. Trimming stripped 5 bases from V and 0 bases from J, with 20 bases between. CDR3 coding DNA: TGTGCCAGCAGCAACCCCGGGGGGCTAACCCTCTCCTACAATGAGCAGTTCTTC. As protein: CASSNPGGLTLSYNEQFF. The full variable domain, completed using reference TRBV11-2 and TRBJ2-1, is EAGVAQSPRYKIIEKRQSVAFWCNPISGHATLYWYQQILGQGPKLLIQFQNNGVVDDSQLPKDRFSAERLKGVDSTLKIQPAKLEDSAVYLCASSNPGGLTLSYNEQFFGPGTRLTVL.

This clonotype was detected only a few times. The chain uses TRBV6-5 and TRBJ2-4; TRBD2 matches 9 bases. The ends lost 2 bases at V and 6 bases at J; junction bases unmatched: 2. Per germline, CDR1 MNHEY and CDR2 SVGAGI. This CDR3 has 14 residues. The CDR3 reads CASSYGTSRNIQYF. In nucleotides, the CDR3 is TGTGCCAGCAGTTACGGGACTAGCAGAAACATTCAGTACTTC.

This sequence joins TRBV18 and TRBJ2-7; 10 bases align to TRBD2. The V gene's germline CDR1 is KGHSH and CDR2 LQKENI. This CDR3 has 15 amino acids. V dropped 4 bases and J dropped 2; count of bases not matched to a gene: 5. The CDR3 bases are TGTGCCAGCTCACAAGGGACTAGCGACACCTACGAGCAGTACTTC. Translating gives CASSQGTSDTYEQYF.

V and J are TRBV20-1 and TRBJ1-2; a weak D match, TRBD1 (5 bases). The CDR3 is 13 residues long. Trimming took 4 bases from V and 0 from J, leaving 9 bases between them. The V gene's germline CDR1 is DFQATT and CDR2 SNEGSKA (reference sequence). The chain's CDR3 is CSATPGTNYGYTF. CDR3 in DNA: TGCAGTGCTACCCCAGGGACTAACTATGGCTACACCTTC.

This clonotype showed up just a few times. This chain uses TRBV6-1 with TRBJ1-5, with D hard to call. The V gene's germline CDR1 is MNHNS and CDR2 SASEGT. The CDR3 runs 12 residues. V was cut by 2 bases and J by 6 bases, with 5 bases left in between. The CDR3 nucleotides read TGTGCCAGCAGTGAACGGGCTCAGCCCCAGCATTTT. Its protein product is CASSERAQPQHF.

This clonotype came up a few times. CDR3 in amino acids: CASSSGGQPSSYEQYF. The CDR3 coding sequence is TGTGCCAGCAGCTCCGGGGGACAGCCCAGCTCCTACGAGCAGTACTTC. J is TRBJ2-7 and V is TRBV11-2; tentatively, D is TRBD1 (7 bases). With 4 bases removed from V and 0 bases from J, the gap between germline ends came to 16 bases. The CDR3 loop spans 16 amino acids. The germline CDR1 and CDR2 sequences are SGHAT and FQNNGV.

The chain employs TRBV30 and TRBJ2-7; TRBD2 matches 7 bases. This CDR3 has 15 amino acids. CDR1 is GTSNPN and CDR2 is SVGIG in the germline V gene (reference sequence). The ends lost 0 bases at V and 4 bases at J; junction bases unmatched: 9. The CDR3: CAWSVAGAGKYEQYF. CDR3 coding DNA: TGTGCCTGGAGTGTTGCGGGAGCGGGCAAATACGAGCAGTACTTC.

The rearrangement joins TRBV4-2 to TRBJ2-2; 8 positions agree with TRBD2. Germline V CDR1 and CDR2: LGHNA, YNFKEQ. Trimming cost V 1 base and J 7 bases; bases outside gene matches: 5. The CDR3 consists of 15 residues. Written as DNA, the CDR3 is TGTGCCAGCAGCCAAGCCAGCGGGAGTGACGGGGAGCTGTTTTTT. Residues: CASSQASGSDGELFF.

This clonotype was picked up many times. The rearrangement uses TRBV20-1 and TRBJ1-1, with D unresolved. This CDR3 is 14 amino acids long. Deletions cut 1 base from V and 7 bases from J, with 16 bases between. Germline V gene sequence: CDR1 DFQATT, CDR2 SNEGSKA (reference sequence). CDR3 DNA sequence: TGCAGTGCTAGAGGGGGAGCAGGAGGAGATGAAGCTTTCTTT. It translates to CSARGGAGGDEAFF.

By its share, this clonotype is medium-sized (0.01 to 0.1%). The rearrangement links TRBV20-1 to TRBJ1-4; a weak D match, TRBD1 (5 bases). Germline V gene data show CDR1 as DFQATT and CDR2 as SNEGSKA (reference sequence). This CDR3 spans 18 amino acids. Trimming stripped 1 base from V and 6 bases from J, with 24 bases between. CDR3 residues: CSARGGREGVFVHEKLFF. In DNA, the CDR3 is TGCAGTGCTAGAGGGGGCAGGGAAGGAGTCTTTGTTCATGAAAAACTGTTTTTT.

This clonotype was seen more than once but under ten times. This chain links TRBV12-3 or TRBV12-4 with TRBJ1-1; tentatively, D is TRBD1 (5 bases). The V end was cut by 5 bases, the J end by 6 bases, with 19 bases between. There are 15 residues in the CDR3. The CDR3 nucleotides read TGTGCCAGCAGTCCCCGGGACCGGCGGGGGTCTGAAGCTTTCTTT. It codes for CASSPRDRRGSEAFF.

This clonotype was observed many times. The genes are TRBV3-1 and TRBJ1-1; no reliable D call. From germline, CDR1 is LGHDT and CDR2 YNNKEL (reference sequence). Trimming left V 6 bases short and J 1 base short, with 6 bases between. The CDR3 sequence is 12 residues long. Here the CDR3 reads CASSFGNTEAFF. The CDR3 nucleotides are TGTGCCAGCAGTTTCGGGAACACTGAAGCTTTCTTT.